This TCR beta chain was documented in a study of blood T cell repertoires in COVID-19. In the study overall: Material from acute and convalescent COVID-19 was sourced from the United States, Italy and Spain. Nucleic acid was either cDNA or gDNA, and it came from T cells, B-cell-depleted T cells, or PBMCs.

The CDR3 length is 16 residues. V trimming: 6 bases; J trimming: 3 bases; junction bases outside the gene matches: 10. Germline V gene lookup returns CDR1 MNHEY and CDR2 SMNVEV (reference sequence). Original methodology: Estimated nucleated cell counts came from reference gene primer amplification. Profiling relied on immunoSEQ multiplex PCR, and the TCRdb table lists in-frame clones only, not all of them. That table is the source of V, J and clone size, and D and trimming were worked out from the DNA. The data contain 470,000 or so clones, approximately 85% of them singletons. V and J are TRBV27 and TRBJ2-3, with 9 bases identical to TRBD2. The sample was peripheral blood. This clonotype was obtained from a human donor in a cohort sampled during active COVID-19. The CDR3 loop reads CASRSHLAGPTDTQYF. The CDR3 DNA reads as TGTGCCAGCAGGTCGCATCTAGCGGGGCCGACAGATACGCAGTATTTT.